This T cell receptor (beta chain) was captured in a study of cytomegalovirus exposure and HLA in healthy donors (dated 2017 in TCRdb). Concerning the study at large: An earlier analysis of under 600 of the donors reported approximately 270 Gb of sequence data and around 110 million unique TCR beta sequences from roughly 180 million T cells. Around 320 gigabases of sequencing data and 80 million or so unique TCR sequences were included in an early release covering several hundred HLA-typed donors. Among the roughly 370 genotyped donors, more than 70% belonged to the genetic ancestry cluster associated with self-reported Caucasian donors. The study was designed to test whether signatures of past pathogen exposure could be identified by cataloging public T cell receptors. The study used immunosequencing to profile the T cell repertoires of approximately 690 subjects and linked those repertoires to cytomegalovirus serostatus. Besides the first cohort of around 670 subjects, a separate validation cohort made up of about 120 different subjects was used. The study combined high-throughput TCR immunosequencing, statistical association of individual TCRs with disease status, and machine learning to predict cytomegalovirus infection status. In a later analysis, previously published TCR beta repertoires from about 670 donors were re-analyzed and high-resolution HLA genotyping was added so that TCR occurrence patterns could be studied. In the later analysis, no new phenotypic data were used to find candidate immune exposures; instead, reliance was placed on TCR beta sequences and their occurrence across donors. In an earlier analysis of roughly 600 of the donors, high-throughput TCR beta sequencing was used to judge whether each TCR beta V gene segment behaved as functional or pseudogenic. Donor age, sex, ethnicity and CMV serostatus were collected together with the repertoire data. A later genetic analysis used genome-wide SNP genotypes for about 55% of the 666 donors, treating that subset as a discovery cohort. All discovery cohort repertoires had been generated on a single sequencing platform. HLA typing included class I and class II loci at four-digit resolution. Typing coverage varied by locus: about 620-640 donors for A, B, C, DRB1 and DQB1; roughly 520 for DQA1; more than 600 for DPA1; roughly 450 for DPB1. Because of strong linkage in the cohort, roughly five DR-DQ haplotypes were treated as single units for association and clustering. Among a few hundred genotyped donors of the cohort, an average of roughly 240,000 unique TCR beta nucleotide sequences were sequenced per donor, roughly 18% of them non-productive.

In total, 666 healthy bone marrow donors made up the cohort. At the time of sampling, all cohort members were nominally healthy, though unrecorded immune exposures were likely present. The donor was CMV seronegative and belonged to the group of around 400 seronegative cohort members. A peripheral blood sample was collected from each donor, and TCR beta sequencing was performed on peripheral blood mononuclear cells. Genomic DNA extraction from the blood cell samples was performed with the Qiagen DNeasy Blood Extraction Kit. What the research found in general, with its limitations: A further reported finding was that TCR beta sequences accurately predicted the HLA-A and HLA-B alleles for most subjects in the first cohort. It was suggested by the authors that the approach could potentially be generalized to other disease states and immunological phenotypes. In both the original and validation cohorts, the classifier was reported to diagnose cytomegalovirus status with high specificity and sensitivity. When HLA alleles, especially DR and DQ, strongly co-occurred, attributing TCR associations to individual alleles was difficult. According to a later analysis, TCR association rates differed among HLA loci, with DRB1 alleles showing the most associated TCRs and HLA-C alleles showing the fewest. A total of fewer than 200 TCR beta chains were listed by the study as associated with cytomegalovirus. Across donors, most TCR sequences were observed very rarely, whereas some public TCRs were present in many individuals. According to a later analysis, parvovirus B19, influenza, CMV and Epstein-Barr virus appeared linked to several top co-occurrence clusters. About 15 rarely observed V segments, including chromosome 9 orphons, were excluded from the earlier analysis of almost 600 of the donors because counts were too low. Immune exposure information for the cohort was limited to CMV serostatus. In a later genetic analysis, a missense DCLRE1C variant was associated with V-gene and J-gene trimming of TCR beta chains, and the association was replicated in an independent cohort. In vitro tests confirmed that a few of the cytomegalovirus-associated TCR beta chains recognize cytomegalovirus antigens. In this cohort, only TCR beta chains were sequenced, and detectable features were limited by the absence of alpha or paired-chain data. Linkage disequilibrium might explain the correlated functional status among segregating V segments, but an unknown experimental factor could not be excluded. A group of highly shared sequence variants was considered likely to be a technical artifact of the sequencing pipeline. The presence/absence analyses assumed that sequencing depth was roughly uniform across donors, and that assumption may not be true. In a later genetic analysis, fewer N-insertions in productive TCRs were reported among donors in an Asian-associated ancestry cluster than the roughly 640-donor mean. A later analysis found that most CMV-associated TCR beta chains appeared HLA-restricted, with HLA associations seemingly driven largely by CMV exposure. In an earlier analysis of roughly 560 of the donors, most TCR beta V segments were observed in productive rearrangements about 87% or about 30% of the time, broadly matching IMGT annotations. A later analysis found that HLA-associated TCR beta chains were more clonally expanded and had lower generation probabilities than equally common non-associated chains. Specific HLA alleles were associated with 16,951 TCR beta sequences at a false discovery rate of 0.05 in a later analysis. Because HLA typing was unavailable for some donors at each locus, only the typed subset was used in association tests. Because the 87-base-pair reads could not distinguish some IMGT-functional V segments, including TRBV6-2 and TRBV6-3, those segments were excluded.

To note about this clone: The target of this receptor is not known. It has no much larger one-base neighbor in the sample; base qualities were not kept.

To prepare the library, the immunoSEQ multiplex PCR assay was applied. For the multiplex PCR, a mixture combining 60 forward primers for TCR Vbeta segments and 13 reverse primers for TCR Jbeta segments was used. The CDR3 region of rearranged TCR beta genes was amplified from genomic DNA by a multiplex PCR assay. The Illumina HiSeq System was used to sequence the amplified TCR beta libraries as 87-base-pair reads. For the original study's pipeline: Across the 670 or so repertoires, a later analysis counted roughly 77 million unique TCR beta chains, roughly 11 million of which were shared by at least two donors. To remove PCR and sequencing errors, raw reads were error-corrected and collapsed into unique sequences using a nearest-neighbor algorithm that merged closely related sequences. Alignment of CDR3 sequences to IMGT reference sequences was used to assign V, D and J gene segments. For a sequence to be retained, a match of at least six nucleotides was required to both a V gene segment and a J gene segment. A rearrangement was called productive if the CDR3 had no stop codons and remained in frame with V and J, and every other rearrangement was called non-productive. CDR3 was defined by IMGT convention, running from the second conserved V-encoded cysteine to the conserved J-encoded phenylalanine. The earlier analysis of more than 450 of the donors excluded sequences that lacked an unambiguous match to a single V gene segment. An earlier analysis of some 500 of the donors classified V segments as functional when productive rearrangements were above 56.7% and as segregating when the standard deviation between donors was above 5%. To diagnose cytomegalovirus status from the catalog of TCR beta chain sequences, a statistical classification framework was built. In a later analysis, V and J genes were assigned by comparing TCR nucleotide sequences against IMGT/GENE-DB human TR gene sequences. The TCRdist pipeline was used in a later analysis to assign CDR3 sequences and most-parsimonious VDJ recombination scenarios. In a later analysis, every TCR beta chain was defined by the combination of its CDR3 amino acid sequence and its V-gene family, and reads without a unique V-gene family were dropped. To address suspected cross-contamination and a sequencing artifact, a later analysis removed a few hundred highly shared, low-generation-probability nucleotide sequences. In a later analysis, a clonal expansion index for each public chain was calculated from normalized within-repertoire ranks of inferred template counts. In a later analysis, generation probabilities were computed using a VDJ recombination model fitted to out-of-frame rearrangements, and the results were checked against IGoR. In a later analysis, hypergeometric tests were used to score TCR-TCR, TCR-HLA and TCR-CMV co-occurrence, with a repertoire-size bias correction applied to TCR pairs. A later analysis estimated false discovery rates by permuting HLA or CMV assignments 20 times. In a later analysis, co-occurring TCRs were grouped using DBSCAN, with TCRdist sequence similarity added in when clustering inside HLA-allele-positive subsets. Repertoires with fewer than 30,000 or more than 120,000 public chains, plus five repertoires with anomalous nucleotide sharing, were excluded from co-occurrence clustering. In TCRdb, the immuneACCESS table is reduced to in-frame sequences with V and J assigned. These tables do not hold every clone; where another copy was compared, an unresolved V gene accounts for under half, and the others remain unexplained. Clonal size and the V and J genes are those of that table, whereas D and trimming came from the DNA. The table for this sample lists roughly 48,000 clones; around 70% of them were counted only once. Approximately 2.7% of the sample is held by the ten biggest clonotypes.

The trim is 3 bases for V and 0 bases for J, with a gap of 16 bases between the germline ends. Per the germline V gene (reference sequence), SGHNT is the CDR1 and YYREEE is the CDR2. Measured from the cysteine to the phenylalanine, the CDR3 is 17 residues long. Solely the CDR3 DNA is kept, with 51 bases framed from the first base. The clonotype originates from a man aged 18 to 29 in good health and CMV-seronegative. This sequence uses TRBV5-4 and TRBJ2-1; the D segment could be TRBD2, given 5 matching bases. The sample comprised PBMCs. The CDR3 sequence is CASSSPRAGSSYNEQFF. The sequenced DNA is TGTGCCAGCAGCTCACCTCGGGCGGGCAGCTCCTACAATGAGCAGTTCTTC.